This TCR beta chain was retrieved from a study of blood T cell repertoires in COVID-19. Study in general: PBMCs, B-cell-depleted T cells, or T cells were the source of the cDNA or gDNA that made up the material.

V shed 1 base and J shed 7 bases, with 7 bases lying between them. The V gene's germline CDR1 is SEHNR and CDR2 FQNEAQ (reference sequence). CDR3 length equals 12 residues. As processed by the authors: Scientists estimated how many nucleated cells there were by amplifying reference gene primers. The data were produced by immunoSEQ multiplex PCR, yet TCRdb's version contains in-frame clones alone and is incomplete. The V and J calls and clone size are taken from that table; D and trimming were inferred from the DNA. The repertoire holds 450,000 or so clones, with 89% as singletons. The chain couples TRBV7-9 to TRBJ1-2, with no clear D. This TCR was sampled from a woman aged 40 to 55 with COVID-19, enrolled during active disease. The material sequenced was peripheral blood. The CDR3 loop is CASSLETGGYTF. CDR3 nucleotide sequence: TGTGCCAGCAGCTTAGAAACGGGTGGCTACACCTTC. The complete variable domain, with remaining parts taken from reference TRBV7-9 and TRBJ1-2, reads DTGVSQNPRHKITKRGQNVTFRCDPISEHNRLYWYRQTLGQGPEFLTYFQNEAQLEKSRLLSDRFSAERPKGSFSTLEIQRTEQGDSAMYLCASSLETGGYTFGSGTRLTVV.